This TCR beta chain is drawn from a study of memory CD4+ T cells and cytomegalovirus serostatus. Single viable CD3+CD4+CD8-CD45RO+ cells were sorted as the memory CD4+ T cells. Comment on this clone: Its antigen is not identified.

Authors' data handling: Out-of-frame sequences were removed, leaving 2 million to 2.5 million distinct TCRbeta sequences. Clones were sequenced by immunoSEQ multiplex PCR, and TCRdb holds only the in-frame ones, with some missing. V and J calls and clone size are those listed in that table; D and trimming were worked out from the DNA. The sample yields about 60,000 clones, approximately 77% seen once. V gave up 3 bases and J gave up 4 bases; unmatched junction bases: 1. The germline V gene has CDR1 SGHAT and CDR2 FQNNGV. The CDR3 length is 13 residues. Study observations and caveats: The CMV-associated TCR signature appears largely within the CD4+ memory repertoire.

The V gene is TRBV11-2, the J gene TRBJ1-1; 8 bases are a match to TRBD1. The sequenced material came from memory CD4+ T cells from blood. This clonotype was sampled from an adult in good health and CMV-seronegative. This chain's CDR3 is CASSFDRGTEAFF. CDR3 DNA sequence: TGTGCCAGCAGCTTTGACAGGGGCACTGAAGCTTTCTTT. The full variable domain, rest sourced from reference TRBV11-2 and TRBJ1-1, is EAGVAQSPRYKIIEKRQSVAFWCNPISGHATLYWYQQILGQGPKLLIQFQNNGVVDDSQLPKDRFSAERLKGVDSTLKIQPAKLEDSAVYLCASSFDRGTEAFFGQGTRLTVV.